This TCR beta chain was recorded in a study of blood T cells in healthy people across ages. This clonotype was seen a single time. Primers used in a second PCR of roughly 6 to 11 cycles were a sample-barcoded 5' primer and a J-beta primer mix. From the 5' RACE reads, TCRdb called clonotypes with MiXCR, one entry per CDR3 protein. The sample has fewer than 2 million distinct CDR3 sequences; around 42% are singletons. Each donor supplied 8 to 10 milliliters of peripheral blood. The germline V gene has CDR1 LNHDA and CDR2 SQIVND (reference sequence). V dropped 2 bases and J dropped 6 bases, with 14 bases sitting between them. This CDR3 region has 15 residues.

The TCR was taken from a human donor in good health. This chain links TRBV19 with TRBJ2-1; D may be TRBD1 or TRBD2 (5 bases each). The sample taken for sequencing was blood. The CDR3, as DNA: TGTGCCAGTAGTATAATGACAGTACTAGTCAATGAGCAGTTCTTC. It is translated as CASSIMTVLVNEQFF. The whole variable domain, remainder taken from reference TRBV19 and TRBJ2-1, is DGGITQSPKYLFRKEGQNVTLSCEQNLNHDAMYWYRQDPGQGLRLIYYSQIVNDFQKGDIAEGYSVSREKKESFPLTVTSAQKNPTAFYLCASSIMTVLVNEQFFGPGTRLTVL.